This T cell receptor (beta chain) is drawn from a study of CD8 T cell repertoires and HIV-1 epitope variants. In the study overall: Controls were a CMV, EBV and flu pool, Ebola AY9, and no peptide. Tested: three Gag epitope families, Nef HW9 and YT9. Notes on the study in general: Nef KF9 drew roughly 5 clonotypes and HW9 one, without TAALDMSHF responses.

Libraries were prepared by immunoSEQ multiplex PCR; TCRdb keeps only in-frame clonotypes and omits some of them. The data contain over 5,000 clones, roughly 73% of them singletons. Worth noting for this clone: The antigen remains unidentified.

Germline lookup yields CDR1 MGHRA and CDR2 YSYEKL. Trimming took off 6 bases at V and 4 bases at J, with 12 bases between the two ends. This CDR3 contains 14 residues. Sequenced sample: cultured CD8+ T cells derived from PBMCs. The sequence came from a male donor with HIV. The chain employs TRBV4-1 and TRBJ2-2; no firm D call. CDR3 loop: CASSLRLGTGELFF. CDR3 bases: TGCGCCAGCAGTTTGAGGCTTGGCACCGGGGAGCTGTTTTTT.